Sequencing of this T cell receptor beta chain was carried out in a study of neurological immune-mediated disorders. Points from the study as a whole: None of the CDR3 amino acid sequences found in expanded clones was shared across subjects. This suggests that the TCR-beta repertoires were private in all groups. The repertoires of 18 of 34 multiple sclerosis patients were placed by phylogenetic grouping in a single related-CDR3 cluster, which may be a signature.

The authors produced cDNA by 5'RACE using 10-nucleotide random UMIs. A single record per CDR3 protein comes from TCRdb applying MiXCR to the 5' RACE reads. Here the sample spans about 66,000 distinct CDR3 sequences, under 3.5% being singletons. This clonotype has at least ten counts. Its antigen is not known. The germline gives CDR1 MNHEY, CDR2 SVGAGI. J lost 1 base, V lost 6 bases, and 11 bases had no gene match. The CDR3 has 16 residues. V is TRBV6-5 and J is TRBJ1-2, with 7 bases identical to TRBD1. This clonotype originated in a man aged 35 to 55 with multiple sclerosis. Sequenced sample: PBMCs. The CDR3, as DNA: TGTGCCAGCAGCCAATCCGGTAACAGGGGTAACTATGGCTACACCTTC. This translates into CASSQSGNRGNYGYTF.